There are a few counts of the clone carrying this T cell receptor (beta chain). The data stem from a study of preoperative IRX-2 immunotherapy in early breast cancer. Trimming pared 0 bases from V and 6 bases from J, leaving 12 bases between. Germline loops: CDR1 MDHEN, CDR2 SYDVKM. The CDR3 totals 16 residues. Some clones are missing from TCRdb's copy, which holds only in-frame ones; the method was immunoSEQ multiplex PCR. The sample yields 40,000 to 50,000 clones, about 72% seen once. Noted treatment: preoperative locoregional IRX-2 cytokine immunotherapy. This sequence was found in a human donor with breast cancer. The material sequenced was tumor tissue, taken after IRX-2 immunotherapy. The chain has TRBV28 and TRBJ2-6; D may be TRBD1 or TRBD2 (6 bases each). CDR3 sequence: CASSLWSGGEANVLTF. CDR3 nucleotides: TGTGCCAGCAGTTTATGGTCCGGGGGCGAGGCCAACGTCCTGACTTTC.